This T cell receptor beta chain was documented in a study of post-analysis software for immune sequencing data. Sequencing libraries made from TCR beta cDNA carried unique molecular identifiers. MiXCR was run by TCRdb on the PCR reads, yielding one entry per CDR3 protein. The table shows over 700,000 distinct CDR3 sequences, with 30% occurring only once. General observations from the study: Five or six TRBV segments, TRBV5-6, TRBV5-1 and TRBV20-1 among them, were found more frequent in patients than controls.

Germline lookup yields CDR1 SGHDN and CDR2 FVKESK. The V gene lost 0 bases and the J gene lost 8 bases, with 10 bases spanning the gap. The CDR3 has 13 amino acids. Of note for this clonotype: Its matching antigen is unknown.

The TCR sequence derives from a girl aged 5-17 years with multiple sclerosis. This chain uses TRBV14 with TRBJ1-1; D gene unclear. Input material: blood. The CDR3 spells CASSQDQVYEAFF. In nucleotides, the CDR3 is TGTGCCAGCAGCCAAGACCAAGTGTACGAAGCTTTCTTT.